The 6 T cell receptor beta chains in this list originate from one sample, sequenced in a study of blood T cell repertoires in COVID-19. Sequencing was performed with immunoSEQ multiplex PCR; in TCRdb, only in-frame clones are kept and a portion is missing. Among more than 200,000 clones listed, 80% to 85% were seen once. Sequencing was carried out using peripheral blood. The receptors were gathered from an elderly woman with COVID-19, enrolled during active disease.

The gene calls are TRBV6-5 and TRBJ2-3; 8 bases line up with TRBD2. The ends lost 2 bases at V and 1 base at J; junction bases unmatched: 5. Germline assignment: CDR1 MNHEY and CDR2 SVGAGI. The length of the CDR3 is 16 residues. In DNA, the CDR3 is TGTGCCAGCAGTTACCCGTCGACTAGCGGCACAGATACGCAGTATTTT. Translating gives CASSYPSTSGTDTQYF.

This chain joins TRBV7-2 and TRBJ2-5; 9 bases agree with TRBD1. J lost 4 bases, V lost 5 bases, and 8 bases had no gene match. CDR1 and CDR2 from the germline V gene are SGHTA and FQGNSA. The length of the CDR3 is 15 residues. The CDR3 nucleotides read TGTGCCAGCAGCCTACAGGGGGCGAGTAGAGAGACCCAGTACTTC. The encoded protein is CASSLQGASRETQYF.

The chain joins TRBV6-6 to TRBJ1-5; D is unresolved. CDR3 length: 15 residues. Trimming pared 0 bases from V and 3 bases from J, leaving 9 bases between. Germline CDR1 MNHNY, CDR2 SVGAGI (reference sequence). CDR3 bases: TGTGCCAGCAGTTACTCGGGGAGGGACAATCAGCCCCAGCATTTT. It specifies CASSYSGRDNQPQHF.

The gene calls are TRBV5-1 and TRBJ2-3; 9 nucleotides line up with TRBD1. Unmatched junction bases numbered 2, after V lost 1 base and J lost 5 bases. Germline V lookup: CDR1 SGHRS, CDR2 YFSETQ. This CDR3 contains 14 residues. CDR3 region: CASSLRQGGDTQYF. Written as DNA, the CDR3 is TGCGCCAGCAGCTTGAGACAGGGGGGAGATACGCAGTATTTT.

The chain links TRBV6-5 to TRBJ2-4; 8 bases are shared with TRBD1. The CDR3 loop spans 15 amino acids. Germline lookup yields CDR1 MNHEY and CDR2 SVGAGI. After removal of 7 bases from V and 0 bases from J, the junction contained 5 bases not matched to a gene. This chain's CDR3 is CASTLTGVAKNIQYF. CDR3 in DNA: TGTGCCAGCACTTTGACAGGGGTAGCCAAAAACATTCAGTACTTC.

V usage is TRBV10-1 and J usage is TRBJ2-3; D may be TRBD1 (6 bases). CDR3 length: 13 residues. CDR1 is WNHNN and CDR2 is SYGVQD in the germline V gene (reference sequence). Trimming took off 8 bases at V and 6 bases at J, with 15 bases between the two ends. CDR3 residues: CASSKAGVDTQYF. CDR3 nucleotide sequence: TGCGCCAGCTCAAAAGCAGGGGTGGATACGCAGTATTTT.